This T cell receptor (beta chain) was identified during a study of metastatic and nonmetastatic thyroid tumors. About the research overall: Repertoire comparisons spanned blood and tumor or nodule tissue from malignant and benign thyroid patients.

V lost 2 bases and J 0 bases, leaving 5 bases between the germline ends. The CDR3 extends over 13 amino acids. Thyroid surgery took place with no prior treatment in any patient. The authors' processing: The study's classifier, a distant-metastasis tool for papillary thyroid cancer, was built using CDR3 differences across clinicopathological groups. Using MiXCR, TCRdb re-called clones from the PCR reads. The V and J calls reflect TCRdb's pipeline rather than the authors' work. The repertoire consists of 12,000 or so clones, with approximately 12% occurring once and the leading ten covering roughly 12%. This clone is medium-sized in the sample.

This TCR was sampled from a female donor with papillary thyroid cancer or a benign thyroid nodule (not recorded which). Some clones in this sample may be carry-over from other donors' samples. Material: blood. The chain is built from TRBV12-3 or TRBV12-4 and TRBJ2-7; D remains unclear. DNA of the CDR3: TGTGCCAGCAGTTTATGGGTCTCCTACGAGCAGTACTTC. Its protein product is CASSLWVSYEQYF.